Listed here is a single T cell receptor beta chain. No conserved phenylalanine or tryptophan ends this CDR3, so it is likely a read error. Because the CDR3's place on the DNA is in doubt, the DNA is left out and the CDR3 is given as listed by TCRdb. Axillary draining lymph nodes of breast cancer patients supplied the node samples. TCRdb ran MiXCR on the multiplex PCR reads and lists one entry per CDR3 protein. The repertoire holds over 150,000 distinct CDR3 sequences, with approximately 30% as singletons. Including both end residues, the CDR3 is 14 amino acids long. Germline V lookup: CDR1 SGHVS, CDR2 FNYEAQ. The data originate from a study of breast tumors, draining lymph nodes, adjacent tissues.

The sequenced sample consisted of axillary lymph node tissue. The TCR was taken from a female donor with breast cancer. Some clones in this sample may be carry-over from other donors' samples. This chain uses TRBV7-6 with TRBJ1-4. CDR3 amino acids: CASSLSSTNEKLLL.